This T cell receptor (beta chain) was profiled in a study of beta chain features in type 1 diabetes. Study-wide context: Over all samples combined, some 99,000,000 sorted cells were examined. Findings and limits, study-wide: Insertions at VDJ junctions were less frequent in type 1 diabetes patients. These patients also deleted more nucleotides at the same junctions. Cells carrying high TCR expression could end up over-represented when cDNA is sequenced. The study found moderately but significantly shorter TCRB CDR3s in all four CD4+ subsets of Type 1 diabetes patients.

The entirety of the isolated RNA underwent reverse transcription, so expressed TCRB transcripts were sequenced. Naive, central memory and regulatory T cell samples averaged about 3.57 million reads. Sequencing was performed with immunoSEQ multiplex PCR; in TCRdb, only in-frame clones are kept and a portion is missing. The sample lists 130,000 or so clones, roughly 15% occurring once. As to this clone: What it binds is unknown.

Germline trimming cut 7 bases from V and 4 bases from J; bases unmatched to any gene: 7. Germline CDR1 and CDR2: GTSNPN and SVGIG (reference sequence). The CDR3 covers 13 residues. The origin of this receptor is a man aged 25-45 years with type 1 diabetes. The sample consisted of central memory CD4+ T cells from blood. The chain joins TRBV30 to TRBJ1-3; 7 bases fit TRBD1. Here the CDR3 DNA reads TGTGCCTCGATCTCAGGGGGAGGAAACACCATATATTTT. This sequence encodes CASISGGGNTIYF.